The clone carrying this TCR beta chain was detected a few times. Its cognate antigen is unknown. Germline trimming cut 6 bases from V and 1 base from J; bases unmatched to any gene: 14. This CDR3 is 18 amino acids long. Germline assignment: CDR1 MNHNS and CDR2 SASEGT. This entry comes from a study of identical twins. General study points: Conclusions were drawn cross-sectionally by statistical analysis, without following the same donors. The degree of excess twin sharing was weaker in beta out-of-frame sequences.

Each CDR3 protein gets one entry after TCRdb re-called the 5' RACE reads with MiXCR. The sample holds about 920,000 distinct CDR3 sequences, roughly 12% seen once. These data were also filed under a second study, of yellow fever vaccine responses in identical twins.

The V gene is TRBV6-1, the J gene TRBJ2-4, with TRBD1 identical over 8 bases. The specimen sequenced was PBMCs. The clonotype was recovered from a woman younger than 35 in good health. CDR3 residues: CASSLSPHRGMAKNIQYF. CDR3 sequence (DNA): TGTGCCAGCAGCCTAAGTCCCCACAGGGGGATGGCCAAAAACATTCAGTACTTC.